This is a list of T cell receptor beta chains from one sample in a study of blood T cell repertoires in COVID-19. The repertoire was sequenced with immunoSEQ multiplex PCR; TCRdb's copy has only in-frame clones and lacks some. The sample holds around 120,000 clones, less than 85% seen once. Sequenced: peripheral blood. The receptors come from a man aged 65-85 years with active or convalescent COVID-19. Both conserved end residues are part of each CDR3. D genes are given only for firm matches. The listing skips clone size in some rows; elsewhere it reads once, few, many or a size class.

clone_size | d_call | j_call | v_call | cdr3_aa | cdr3_nt
once | - | TRBJ2-1 | TRBV24-1 | CATSDLNEQFF | TGTGCCACCAGTGACCTCAATGAGCAGTTCTTC
- | TRBD1 | TRBJ1-1 | TRBV11-2 | CASSLMGQGTEAFF | TGTGCCAGCAGCTTAATGGGACAGGGCACTGAAGCTTTCTTT
- | - | TRBJ1-1 | TRBV20-1 | CSAGRLEAFF | TGCAGTGCCGGGAGGCTGGAAGCTTTCTTT
- | - | TRBJ1-1 | TRBV7-8 | CASSLSGSTEAFF | TGTGCCAGCAGCTTATCTGGTAGCACTGAAGCTTTCTTT
- | - | TRBJ2-5 | TRBV19 | CASSLQVYQETQYF | TGTGCCAGTAGTCTTCAGGTGTACCAAGAGACCCAGTACTTC
- | - | TRBJ2-7 | TRBV14 | CASSQDNSYEQYF | TGTGCCAGCAGCCAAGACAACTCCTACGAGCAGTACTTC
- | TRBD1 | TRBJ2-2 | TRBV9 | CASSVGGGWGTGELFF | TGTGCCAGCAGCGTAGGAGGGGGCTGGGGCACCGGGGAGCTGTTTTTT
- | - | TRBJ1-2 | TRBV7-9 | CASSFPQRFGYTF | TGTGCCAGCAGCTTTCCGCAGCGATTTGGCTACACCTTC
- | TRBD2 | TRBJ2-2 | TRBV7-9 | CASSPTSRWAGGPAGELFF | TGTGCCAGCAGCCCTACCTCGCGTTGGGCGGGAGGGCCCGCCGGGGAGCTGTTTTTT
- | TRBD2 | TRBJ2-2 | TRBV6-5 | CASSYEGRGRTGELFF | TGTGCCAGCAGTTACGAGGGGAGGGGAAGGACCGGGGAGCTGTTTTTT
- | TRBD2 | TRBJ2-5 | TRBV3-1/TRBV3-2 | CASSHGLAGGGDVGTQYF | TGTGCCAGCAGCCACGGACTAGCGGGGGGCGGGGACGTTGGGACCCAGTACTTC
- | TRBD1 | TRBJ1-2 | TRBV2 | CASSSGTGNYGYTF | TGTGCCAGCAGCTCCGGGACAGGGAACTATGGCTACACCTTC
- | TRBD2 | TRBJ2-3 | TRBV5-4 | CASSRTSGEEYF | TGTGCCAGCAGCCGGACTAGCGGCGAGGAGTATTTT
- | TRBD1 | TRBJ1-1 | TRBV30 | CAWSQRGTGLNTEAFF | TGTGCCTGGAGTCAACGCGGGACAGGGCTGAACACTGAAGCTTTCTTT
many | - | TRBJ2-1 | TRBV11-2 | CASSPPTFAFKNEQFF | TGTGCCAGCAGCCCCCCTACTTTTGCGTTTAAGAATGAGCAGTTCTTC
- | - | TRBJ2-5 | TRBV4-1 | CASSRSGGGRSETQYF | TGCGCCAGCAGCCGATCAGGCGGGGGCAGGTCGGAGACCCAGTACTTC
- | TRBD1 | TRBJ2-7 | TRBV5-1 | CASSLGLYRGGRRQYF | TGCGCCAGCAGCTTGGGCCTCTACAGGGGCGGTAGGAGGCAGTACTTC
- | TRBD1 | TRBJ1-5 | TRBV2 | CASSPTGGSNQPQHF | TGTGCCAGCAGTCCTACAGGGGGGAGCAATCAGCCCCAGCATTTT
- | - | TRBJ1-4 | TRBV19 | CASSSTNRGEKLFF | TGTGCCAGTAGTTCGACCAACCGAGGGGAAAAACTGTTTTTT
- | - | TRBJ1-1 | TRBV5-1 | CASSLWGTQNTEAFF | TGCGCCAGCAGCTTGTGGGGGACTCAAAACACTGAAGCTTTCTTT
few | TRBD1 | TRBJ1-1 | TRBV30 | CAWKQGAPGTEAFF | TGTGCCTGGAAACAGGGGGCGCCCGGCACTGAAGCTTTCTTT
- | - | TRBJ2-3 | TRBV10-3 | CAITTSGGGPSDTQYF | TGTGCCATCACTACAAGCGGAGGGGGCCCCTCAGATACGCAGTATTTT
- | - | TRBJ1-5 | TRBV10-3 | CAISELGGLSNQPQHF | TGTGCCATCAGTGAGTTGGGAGGTTTGAGCAATCAGCCCCAGCATTTT
- | - | TRBJ1-3 | TRBV10-3 | CAISEQGAGNTIYF | TGTGCCATCAGTGAACAGGGAGCAGGAAACACCATATATTTT
- | - | TRBJ1-6 | TRBV9 | CASSVGAGNSPLHF | TGTGCCAGCAGCGTAGGGGCAGGGAATTCACCCCTCCACTTT
- | TRBD2 | TRBJ2-7 | TRBV27 | CASRPRTSGPLDF | TGTGCCAGCAGACCCCGGACTAGCGGGCCTCTCGACTTC
- | TRBD2 | TRBJ2-3 | TRBV6-4 | CASSEGTSGGSTDTQYF | TGTGCCAGCAGTGAAGGGACTAGCGGGGGTAGCACAGATACGCAGTATTTT
- | - | TRBJ1-1 | TRBV7-6 | CASSLFTDLQGLNTEAFF | TGTGCCAGCAGCTTATTTACGGATCTCCAGGGATTGAACACTGAAGCTTTCTTT
few | TRBD1 | TRBJ1-1 | TRBV30 | CAWSFTGGEGLNTEAFF | TGTGCCTGGAGTTTCACAGGGGGCGAGGGTCTGAACACTGAAGCTTTCTTT
- | - | TRBJ1-2 | TRBV5-1 | CASSLERGAVGYTF | TGCGCCAGCAGCTTGGAGCGGGGGGCGGTTGGCTACACCTTC
- | TRBD1 | TRBJ1-2 | TRBV12-5 | CASGSSGTGSGYTF | TGTGCTAGTGGTAGCTCCGGGACAGGGAGCGGCTACACCTTC
few | TRBD1 | TRBJ1-1 | TRBV18 | CASSPWMIQGASNTEAFF | TGTGCCAGCTCACCTTGGATGATCCAGGGGGCATCGAACACTGAAGCTTTCTTT
- | - | TRBJ2-5 | TRBV4-2 | CASSPTWGSGETQYF | TGTGCCAGCAGCCCTACTTGGGGCTCGGGAGAGACCCAGTACTTC
- | TRBD2 | TRBJ2-7 | TRBV30 | CAWRGLAEEQYF | TGTGCCTGGAGGGGACTAGCTGAAGAGCAGTACTTC
- | TRBD2 | TRBJ2-1 | TRBV6-1 | CASSEAGTSGGYYNEQFF | TGTGCCAGCAGTGAAGCGGGGACTAGCGGGGGTTACTACAATGAGCAGTTCTTC
- | TRBD1 | TRBJ1-1 | TRBV7-8 | CASSPDRGATAFF | TGTGCCAGCAGCCCAGACAGGGGGGCGACAGCTTTCTTT
- | - | TRBJ1-1 | TRBV12-3/TRBV12-4 | CASSLIARTEAFF | TGTGCCAGCAGTTTAATTGCGAGAACTGAAGCTTTCTTT
- | - | TRBJ1-5 | TRBV19 | CASSTRVSNQPQHF | TGTGCCAGTAGTACGCGGGTTAGCAATCAGCCCCAGCATTTT
- | TRBD1 | TRBJ1-2 | TRBV13 | CASSQGQGYGYTF | TGTGCCAGCAGCCAGGGACAGGGCTATGGCTACACCTTC
once | - | TRBJ2-2 | TRBV12-3/TRBV12-4 | CASRYMTGELFF | TGTGCCAGCAGATACATGACCGGGGAGCTGTTTTTT
- | TRBD2 | TRBJ2-7 | TRBV23-1 | CASSHRAGTSGGSSYEQYF | TGCGCCAGCAGTCACCGAGCCGGGACTAGCGGGGGTAGCTCCTACGAGCAGTACTTC
- | TRBD2 | TRBJ2-3 | TRBV6-1 | CASSENGAGGRNTQYF | TGTGCCAGCAGTGAAAATGGAGCGGGGGGGCGAAATACGCAGTATTTT
few | - | TRBJ1-2 | TRBV28 | CASSTPSGSNYGYTF | TGTGCCAGCAGTACCCCCTCGGGATCGAACTATGGCTACACCTTC
- | - | TRBJ2-6 | TRBV11-2 | CASSPFSGANVLTF | TGTGCCAGCAGCCCCTTTTCTGGGGCCAACGTCCTGACTTTC
- | TRBD1 | TRBJ2-4 | TRBV11-2 | CASSYPGGAFKNIQYF | TGTGCCAGCAGCTACCCAGGGGGCGCGTTCAAAAACATTCAGTACTTC
few | - | TRBJ2-7 | TRBV6-2/TRBV6-3 | CASSYSGAGAEQYF | TGTGCCAGCAGTTACTCAGGCGCGGGGGCCGAGCAGTACTTC
- | TRBD1 | TRBJ2-1 | TRBV18 | CASSWTGSVEQFF | TGTGCCAGCTCATGGACAGGCAGCGTTGAGCAGTTCTTC
- | TRBD1 | TRBJ1-1 | TRBV7-9 | CASSLEGGAAAFF | TGTGCCAGCAGCTTAGAAGGGGGCGCCGCCGCTTTCTTT